The 32 T cell receptor beta chains reported below all come from one sample, sequenced in a study of control samples from healthy donors and cancer patients. Method: immunoSEQ multiplex PCR; TCRdb's copy keeps in-frame clones and lacks some. Of about 89,000 clones listed, over 75% are singletons. Sequenced input: blood. Receptors were obtained from a woman in her 40s in good health.

V is TRBV2 and J is TRBJ2-2; 9 bases are shared with TRBD1. The V gene end was trimmed by 5 bases and the J gene end by 2 bases; junction bases not matched to a gene: 3. The CDR3 totals 15 residues. The V gene's germline CDR1 is SNHLY and CDR2 FYNNEI. This CDR3 is CASSRDRVNTGELFF. The CDR3 DNA sequence: TGTGCCAGCAGTCGGGACAGGGTCAACACCGGGGAGCTGTTTTTT.

Only one count was recorded for this clone. The CDR3 loop is CASSPSAAGGRETQYF. CDR3 bases: TGTGCCAGCTCACCATCGGCGGCGGGGGGCCGGGAGACCCAGTACTTC. The chain has TRBV18 and TRBJ2-5, with 8 positions matching TRBD2. This CDR3 has 16 residues. Germline trimming cut 2 bases from V and 5 bases from J; bases unmatched to any gene: 10. Germline CDR1 reads KGHSH; CDR2 reads LQKENI.

This chain connects TRBV3-1 (or the pseudogene TRBV3-2) to TRBJ1-6, with TRBD1 matching 7 bases. V gave up 4 bases and J gave up 8 bases; unmatched junction bases: 5. In germline, CDR1 is LGHDT, CDR2 YNNKEL (reference sequence). The CDR3 has 14 amino acids. CDR3 DNA: TGTGCCAGCAGCCGACAGGGTGTCGATTCACCCCTCCACTTT. Amino acid sequence: CASSRQGVDSPLHF.

The rearrangement uses TRBV9 and TRBJ1-2; D gene uncertain. Germline CDR1 and CDR2: SGDLS and YYNGEE. This CDR3 is built from 11 residues. Trimming removed 4 bases from V and 2 bases from J, with 3 bases in between. Here the CDR3 reads CASSTNYGYTF. The CDR3 DNA sequence: TGTGCCAGCAGCACGAACTATGGCTACACCTTC.

This chain links TRBV6-5 with TRBJ1-2; D not certain. V was cut by 8 bases and J by 4 bases, with 14 bases left in between. The germline V gene has CDR1 MNHEY and CDR2 SVGAGI. This CDR3 spans 13 amino acids. In DNA, the CDR3 is TGTGCCAGCTCCCCGTACCCGACCTATGGCTACACCTTC. Amino acids: CASSPYPTYGYTF.

The chain combines TRBV30 with TRBJ1-6, with D perhaps matching TRBD1 (6 bases). V shed 2 bases and J shed 7 bases, with 9 bases lying between them. This CDR3 has 13 amino acids. Germline-derived CDR1 and CDR2 are GTSNPN and SVGIG (reference sequence). CDR3 in amino acids: CAWSLGQNSPLHF. In nucleotides, the CDR3 is TGTGCCTGGAGTCTCGGACAGAATTCACCCCTCCACTTT.

V usage is TRBV18 and J usage is TRBJ1-2; D uncertain. Germline lookup yields CDR1 KGHSH and CDR2 LQKENI. Trimming took 3 bases from V and 7 from J, leaving 9 bases between them. This CDR3 spans 12 amino acids. The CDR3 DNA reads as TGTGCCAGCTCACCGAGTTTGGGTGGCTACACCTTC. Translated: CASSPSLGGYTF.

This clone appeared a single time. The chain recombines TRBV6-5 with TRBJ1-1; no reliable D call. The germline V gene has CDR1 MNHEY and CDR2 SVGAGI. The CDR3 has 14 amino acids. V was shortened by 6 bases and J by 1 base, with 12 bases between the two germline ends. The CDR3 sequence: CASRAGLSNTEAFF. In DNA form, the CDR3 reads TGTGCCAGCAGGGCAGGACTTTCGAACACTGAAGCTTTCTTT.

Regarding this clone: This specimen includes other DNA sequences encoding the same CDR3. This sequence joins TRBV6-1 and TRBJ2-7, with D hard to call. The CDR3 consists of 14 residues. V lost 2 bases, J lost 3 bases, and 11 bases lay in between. In germline, CDR1 is MNHNS, CDR2 SASEGT. Here the CDR3 reads CASSEFGDFYEQYF. DNA of the CDR3: TGTGCCAGCAGTGAATTTGGGGATTTCTACGAGCAGTACTTC.

The V gene is TRBV11-2, the J gene TRBJ2-7; 9 bases match TRBD2. CDR3 length: 14 residues. Germline assignment: CDR1 SGHAT and CDR2 FQNNGV. With 11 bases clipped from V and 0 bases from J, the junction kept 8 bases outside the gene matches. The CDR3 here is CARRLAGHSYEQYF. The CDR3 DNA reads as TGTGCCCGGCGGCTAGCGGGGCACTCCTACGAGCAGTACTTC.

The chain couples TRBV7-9 to TRBJ1-2; TRBD1 matches at 7 bases. The J segment lost 8 bases and the V segment lost 5 bases, leaving 5 bases of the junction unmatched. In germline, CDR1 is SEHNR, CDR2 FQNEAQ (reference sequence). CDR3 length: 12 amino acids. As DNA, the CDR3 is TGTGCCAGCAGCCCCAGGGGGGCCGGCTACACCTTC. The encoded protein is CASSPRGAGYTF.

This sequence joins TRBV7-2 and TRBJ2-1; D may be TRBD1 or TRBD2 (7 bases each). Germline V gene sequence: CDR1 SGHTA, CDR2 FQGNSA. Trimming removed 6 bases from V and 6 bases from J, with 21 bases in between. CDR3 length: 16 residues. In DNA form, the CDR3 reads TGTGCCAGCAGTTTGCTGGGAGGGGGCGGAGGCAATGAGCAGTTCTTC. This gives the protein CASSLLGGGGGNEQFF. Full variable domain (outside the CDR3, taken from reference TRBV7-2 and TRBJ2-1): GAGVSQSPSNKVTEKGKDVELRCDPISGHTALYWYRQSLGQGLEFLIYFQGNSAPDKSGLPSDRFSAERTGGSVSTLTIQRTQQEDSAVYLCASSLLGGGGGNEQFFGPGTRLTVL.

The rearrangement uses TRBV7-2 and TRBJ2-2; perhaps TRBD1 as D (6 bases). Germline V gives CDR1 SGHTA, CDR2 FQGNSA. With 4 bases removed from V and 2 bases from J, the gap between germline ends came to 11 bases. This CDR3 contains 15 residues. Written as DNA, the CDR3 is TGTGCCAGCAGCTCCCCGGGACACAACACCGGGGAGCTGTTTTTT. Protein: CASSSPGHNTGELFF.

J is TRBJ2-5 and V is TRBV19; D unresolved. The V gene's germline CDR1 is LNHDA and CDR2 SQIVND (reference sequence). CDR3 size: 12 residues. The CDR3 protein is CVTTRAEETQYF. CDR3 DNA sequence: TGTGTCACGACACGGGCAGAAGAGACCCAGTACTTC. The full variable domain, completed using reference TRBV19 and TRBJ2-5, is DGGITQSPKYLFRKEGQNVTLSCEQNLNHDAMYWYRQDPGQGLRLIYYSQIVNDFQKGDIAEGYSVSREKKESFPLTVTSAQKNPTAFYLCVTTRAEETQYFGPGTRLLVL.

The chain is built from TRBV3-1 (or the pseudogene TRBV3-2) and TRBJ2-7, with D perhaps matching TRBD1 (6 bases). V was shortened by 4 bases and J by 6 bases, with 19 bases between the two germline ends. Looked up from germline, CDR1 is LGHDT and CDR2 is YNNKEL (reference sequence). This CDR3 has 15 residues. As DNA, the CDR3 is TGTGCCAGCAGCCCGGGGTGGACAGCGGATTCCGAGCAGTACTTC. This sequence encodes CASSPGWTADSEQYF.

This rearrangement joins TRBV6-6 to TRBJ2-1; D ambiguous. The CDR3 consists of 11 residues. Trimming removed 8 bases at V and 15 bases at J, with 17 bases between. CDR1 and CDR2 from the germline V gene are MNHNY and SVGAGI (reference sequence). CDR3 in DNA: TGTGCCAGCTTTTCCGGGCCGAGTCTGTTCTTC. This gives the protein CASFSGPSLFF.

CDR3 protein: CASSLGQGIYEQYF. As DNA, the CDR3 is TGTGCCAGCAGCTTAGGACAGGGGATCTACGAGCAGTACTTC. The chain couples TRBV7-8 to TRBJ2-7; 8 bases agree with TRBD1. Trimming took 1 base from V and 3 from J; bases not matched to a gene: 2. CDR3 length equals 14 residues. CDR1 is SGHVS, CDR2 FQNEAQ, per germline.

The rearrangement joins TRBV7-9 to TRBJ2-2; D call uncertain. The CDR3 contains 13 residues. V lost 5 bases to trimming and J lost 7 bases, with 11 bases between them. From germline, CDR1 is SEHNR and CDR2 FQNEAQ (reference sequence). Here the CDR3 reads CASSADSGGELFF. The CDR3 DNA follows: TGTGCCAGCAGCGCAGACTCGGGCGGGGAGCTGTTTTTT.

The V call is TRBV19, the J call TRBJ1-4; 8 bases line up with TRBD1. The CDR3 has 17 amino acids. Germline V lookup: CDR1 LNHDA, CDR2 SQIVND (reference sequence). The trim removed 6 bases at V and 3 bases at J, leaving 12 bases unmatched. The CDR3 region has the DNA TGTGCCAGTAGCCTCGGGAGACAGGGGCCCTCTAATGAAAAACTGTTTTTT. Residues: CASSLGRQGPSNEKLFF.

The CDR3 protein is CASSYPPTGGKAEAFF. CDR3 DNA sequence: TGTGCCAGCAGTTACCCCCCGACAGGGGGCAAAGCTGAAGCTTTCTTT. The chain uses TRBV6-2 or TRBV6-3 and TRBJ1-1; TRBD1 matches 10 bases. After removal of 2 bases from V and 6 bases from J, the junction contained 9 bases not matched to a gene. Germline lookup yields CDR1 MNHEY and CDR2 SVGEGT. The CDR3 is 16 amino acids.

The CDR3, as DNA: TGTGCCAGCAGTGATTCATCAACAGGCATAAGCACAGATACGCAGTATTTT. Residues: CASSDSSTGISTDTQYF. The chain uses TRBV25-1 and TRBJ2-3; a weak D match, TRBD1 (5 bases). Germline V gives CDR1 MGHDK, CDR2 SYGVNS. V lost 3 bases and J 0 bases, leaving 16 bases between the germline ends. The CDR3 is 17 amino acids.

V gene TRBV14 combines with J gene TRBJ2-2; possibly TRBD2 for D (5 bases). There are 15 residues in the CDR3. Trimming shortened V by 1 base and J by 5 bases, and 11 bases separated the two germline ends. Germline V gene lookup returns CDR1 SGHDN and CDR2 FVKESK. DNA of the CDR3: TGTGCCAGCAGCCAAGGAGGACGCGGGACCGGGGAGCTGTTTTTT. This sequence encodes CASSQGGRGTGELFF.

The V call is TRBV5-1, the J call TRBJ1-4, with 7 bases lining up with TRBD1. The junction had 10 bases not matched to a gene; V was cut back by 2 bases and J by 6 bases. The CDR3 is 16 residues long. Germline V gene lookup returns CDR1 SGHRS and CDR2 YFSETQ. The CDR3 nucleotides are TGCGCCAGCAGCTTCGACCCCAGGGGGTTCGATGAAAAACTGTTTTTT. Translation: CASSFDPRGFDEKLFF.

The V and J genes are TRBV18 and TRBJ2-6; D call uncertain. Germline assignment: CDR1 KGHSH and CDR2 LQKENI. The CDR3 is 16 amino acids. V lost 3 bases and J lost 1, with 10 bases in between. CDR3 DNA sequence: TGTGCCAGCTCACCGTCGAGTCGATCTGGGGCCAACGTCCTGACTTTC. Translation: CASSPSSRSGANVLTF.

V usage is TRBV18 and J usage is TRBJ1-2, with D possibly TRBD1 on 6 matching bases. Germline V gives CDR1 KGHSH, CDR2 LQKENI. The ends were cut back, 6 bases at V and 1 base at J, with 9 bases in the middle. CDR3 size: 13 residues. The CDR3 spells CASSSGVNYGYTF. The CDR3 DNA is TGTGCCAGCTCTTCAGGGGTTAACTATGGCTACACCTTC. The full variable domain, completed using reference TRBV18 and TRBJ1-2, is NAGVMQNPRHLVRRRGQEARLRCSPMKGHSHVYWYRQLPEEGLKFMVYLQKENIIDESGMPKERFSAEFPKEGPSILRIQQVVRGDSAAYFCASSSGVNYGYTFGSGTRLTVV.

The genes are TRBV7-2 and TRBJ2-7; tentative D call: TRBD2 (5 bases). V gave up 5 bases and J gave up 2 bases, with 13 bases separating them. In germline, CDR1 is SGHTA, CDR2 FQGNSA. The CDR3 is 14 amino acids. In nucleotides, the CDR3 is TGTGCCAGCAGCCCCGGGATGCGAACCTACGAGCAGTACTTC. Its translation is CASSPGMRTYEQYF.

The rearrangement joins TRBV30 to TRBJ1-2; 10 nucleotides align to TRBD1. Germline trimming cut 4 bases from V and 8 bases from J; bases unmatched to any gene: 7. Germline lookup yields CDR1 GTSNPN and CDR2 SVGIG (reference sequence). The CDR3 consists of 13 residues. The CDR3, as DNA: TGTGCCTGGACTTGGGACAGGGGTGTCGGCTACACCTTC. It translates to CAWTWDRGVGYTF.

The V and J genes are TRBV9 and TRBJ2-7; D gene ambiguous. Germline V gene lookup returns CDR1 SGDLS and CDR2 YYNGEE. Trimming pared 0 bases from V and 10 bases from J, leaving 14 bases between. The CDR3 has 13 residues. The CDR3: CASSVGGLDPQYF. CDR3 in DNA: TGTGCCAGCAGCGTAGGAGGTCTAGACCCACAGTACTTC.

The chain couples TRBV7-2 to TRBJ1-2; D call uncertain. Looked up from germline, CDR1 is SGHTA and CDR2 is FQGNSA. Trimming stripped 0 bases from V and 2 bases from J, with 1 base between. The CDR3 contains 12 residues. The CDR3 sequence: CASSLANYGYTF. The CDR3 nucleotides are TGTGCCAGCAGCTTAGCAAACTATGGCTACACCTTC.

The chain couples TRBV29-1 to TRBJ2-1, with D uncertain. The ends were cut back, 5 bases at V and 7 bases at J, with 6 bases in the middle. This CDR3 has 10 amino acids. Germline values: CDR1 SQVTM, CDR2 ANQGSEA. The CDR3 DNA reads as TGCAGCGTTATGGGGAATGAGCAGTTCTTC. Protein: CSVMGNEQFF.

The J gene is TRBJ1-3, the V gene TRBV19, with 9 bases fitting TRBD1. The germline V gene has CDR1 LNHDA and CDR2 SQIVND (reference sequence). CDR3 size: 15 residues. With V trimmed by 3 bases and J by 3 bases, 3 bases remained unmatched. The CDR3 here is CASSIDRGNGNTIYF. DNA for the CDR3: TGTGCCAGTAGTATCGACAGGGGGAATGGAAACACCATATATTTT.

The V gene is TRBV20-1, the J gene TRBJ2-5; D is perhaps TRBD1 (7 bases). The CDR3 is made up of 11 amino acids. The V and J ends lost 4 bases and 5 bases respectively, with 8 bases between them. CDR1 and CDR2 (germline): DFQATT, SNEGSKA (reference sequence). CDR3 in amino acids: CSATGGETQYF. The CDR3 DNA sequence: TGCAGTGCTACAGGGGGGGAGACCCAGTACTTC.